Shown below are 9 T cell receptor beta chains from a single sample sequenced in a study of OX40 agonist ivuxolimab in advanced cancers. Clones were read by immunoSEQ multiplex PCR, and TCRdb kept only the in-frame ones, dropping some. The sample comprises 70,000 to 90,000 clones, roughly 86% of which are singletons, and about 8% rests with the top ten. This specimen consisted of CD4+ or CD8+ T cells sorted from blood, obtained in a trial of the OX40 agonist ivuxolimab. The receptors stem from an adult with an advanced solid tumor such as melanoma, head and neck, liver or kidney cancer.

This clone was seen more than once but under ten times. Being one base from a much bigger clone, this may be a read error. This CDR3 is also generated by other DNA sequences in the sample. The chain carries TRBV20-1 and TRBJ1-1; the D is unclear. V lost 6 bases to trimming and J lost 3 bases, with 5 bases between them. The germline gives CDR1 DFQATT, CDR2 SNEGSKA (reference sequence). This CDR3 has 10 residues. The CDR3 loop is CSATDTEAFF. In nucleotides, the CDR3 is TGCAGTGCGACGGACACTGAAGCTTTCTTT.

This sequence joins TRBV4-1 and TRBJ1-2; 7 nucleotides line up with TRBD1. The V gene's germline CDR1 is MGHRA and CDR2 YSYEKL. V lost 4 bases, J lost 4 bases, and 9 bases stayed unmatched. The length of the CDR3 is 15 residues. The CDR3 coding sequence is TGCGCCAGCAGCCCCGGACAGGCATTCAGCTATGGCTACACCTTC. Translation gives CASSPGQAFSYGYTF.

V usage is TRBV5-5 and J usage is TRBJ2-7; TRBD1 matches at 8 bases. This CDR3 comprises 15 residues. Germline loops: CDR1 SGHKS, CDR2 YYEKEE (reference sequence). J gave up 2 bases and V 3 bases, and 7 bases lay outside the gene matches. The CDR3 spells CASSSGTGLAYEQYF. CDR3 nucleotide sequence: TGTGCCAGCAGCTCCGGGACAGGCCTTGCCTACGAGCAGTACTTC.

The chain links TRBV6-4 to TRBJ2-3; D not certain. V was cut by 6 bases and J by 3 bases, with 13 bases left in between. Germline CDR1 and CDR2: MRHNA and SNTAGT. CDR3 length equals 14 residues. The CDR3, as DNA: TGTGCCAGCAGCCGAGAATATAGTACAGATACGCAGTATTTT. Protein: CASSREYSTDTQYF.

In its sample, this clone was seen once. This chain links TRBV19 with TRBJ1-5; the match to TRBD1 covers 7 bases. The CDR3 sequence is 13 residues long. Germline assignment: CDR1 LNHDA and CDR2 SQIVND (reference sequence). The V segment lost 4 bases and the J segment 11 bases; nucleotides outside the gene matches: 8. The CDR3 bases are TGTGCCAGTAGTACTACCTCCCAGGGGGCCCAGCATTTT. Amino acid sequence: CASSTTSQGAQHF. Supplemented by reference TRBV19 and TRBJ1-5, the full variable domain reads DGGITQSPKYLFRKEGQNVTLSCEQNLNHDAMYWYRQDPGQGLRLIYYSQIVNDFQKGDIAEGYSVSREKKESFPLTVTSAQKNPTAFYLCASSTTSQGAQHFGDGTRLSIL.

This clone was counted a single time. V is TRBV9 and J is TRBJ2-1; D is perhaps TRBD2 (5 bases). Looked up from germline, CDR1 is SGDLS and CDR2 is YYNGEE. The CDR3 has 15 residues. V was cut by 3 bases and J by 5 bases, with 15 bases left in between. The CDR3, as DNA: TGTGCCAGCAGCGCATTCGGGGAGAGGGACAATGAGCAGTTCTTC. This sequence encodes CASSAFGERDNEQFF.

Comment on this clone: The junction departs from the called germline gene at one end, perhaps through a read error. The chain employs TRBV28 and TRBJ1-3, with D maybe TRBD1 (5 bases). Germline loops: CDR1 MDHEN, CDR2 SYDVKM. This CDR3 contains 11 residues. CDR3 loop: CASSSPRGRDF. CDR3 nucleotide sequence: TGTGCCAGCAGTTCGCCCCGGGGCAGGGATTTT.

This chain connects TRBV6-5 to TRBJ1-1; TRBD1 agrees at 12 bases. The CDR3 has 13 amino acids. V shed 7 bases, J shed 11 bases, and the junction held 8 bases outside the gene matches. Germline V gene lookup returns CDR1 MNHEY and CDR2 SVGAGI. The CDR3 bases are TGTGCCAGCATCGGGACAGGGGGCGGAAGGGCTTTCTTT. Residues: CASIGTGGGRAFF.

V usage is TRBV11-2 and J usage is TRBJ1-4; D is undetermined. Trimming cost V 3 bases and J 4 bases, with 12 bases left between them. The CDR3 has 15 amino acids. Germline V gene sequence: CDR1 SGHAT, CDR2 FQNNGV. DNA of the CDR3: TGTGCCAGCAGCTTGCGTCCAGGTGTTAATGAAAAACTGTTTTTT. Translation gives CASSLRPGVNEKLFF.